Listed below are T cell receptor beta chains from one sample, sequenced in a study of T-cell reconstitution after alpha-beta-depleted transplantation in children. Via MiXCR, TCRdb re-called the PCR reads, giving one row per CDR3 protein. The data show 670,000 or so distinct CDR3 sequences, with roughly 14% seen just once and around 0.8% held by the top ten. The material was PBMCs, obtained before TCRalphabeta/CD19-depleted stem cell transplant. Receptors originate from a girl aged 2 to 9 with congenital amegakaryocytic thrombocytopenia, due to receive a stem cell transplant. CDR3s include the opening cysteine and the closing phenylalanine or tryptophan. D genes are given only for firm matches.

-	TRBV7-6	CASVPSGTPFSGANVLTF
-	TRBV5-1	CASMKLPDGNYEQYF
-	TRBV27	CASRTYGETQYF
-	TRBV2	CASSEGDIQYF
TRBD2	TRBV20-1	CSARIAGGADTQYF
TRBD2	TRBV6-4	CASSEGTSGADTQYF
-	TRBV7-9	CASSFTQSGNNSPLHF
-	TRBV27	CASSFWQGDGYTF
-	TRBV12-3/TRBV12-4	CASSPDRMSSGNTIYF
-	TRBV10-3	CANIPPELVGGYTF
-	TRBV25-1	CASSEYGVQETQYF
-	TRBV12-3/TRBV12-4	CASSGGETQYF
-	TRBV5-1	CASSPTSFYNEQFF
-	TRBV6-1	CASSGTPDEKLFF
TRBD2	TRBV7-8	CAITRLAGVNEQFF
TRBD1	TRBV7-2	CASSLDRGQGETQYF
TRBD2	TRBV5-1	CASSLSLYGLDGETQYF
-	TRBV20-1	CSAGSTGRVLTDTQYF
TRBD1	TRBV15	CATDRSGQVYNEQFF
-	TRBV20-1	CIRPDEQYF
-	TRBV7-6	CASSPGPNVNTGELFF
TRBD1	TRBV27	CASSTTKTGMGTEAFF
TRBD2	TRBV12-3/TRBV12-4	CASSSAGGPETQYF
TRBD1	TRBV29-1	CSVEPGQGHYGYTF
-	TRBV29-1	CSALGPGNYGYTF
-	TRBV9	CASSSRDATNTGELFF
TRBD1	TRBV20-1	CSARGGQGWSGYTF
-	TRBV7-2	CASSSEGGLQHF
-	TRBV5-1	CASSLRENTEAFF
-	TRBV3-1	CASSLDSIPYF
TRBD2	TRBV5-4	CASTPSGTRYNEQFF
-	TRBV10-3	CAVWGGNEQFF
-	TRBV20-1	CSADLPGTEAFF
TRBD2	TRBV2	CASSASGYSYNEQFF
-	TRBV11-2	CASSLHMGVGQPQHF
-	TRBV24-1	CATSETQGYEQYF
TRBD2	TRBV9	CASSGSGSSNTGELFF
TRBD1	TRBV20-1	CSARGGLAGGYTF
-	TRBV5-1	CASSLGGQTNTGELFF
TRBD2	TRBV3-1	CASSHGLAGGQETQYF
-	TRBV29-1	CSDRPQPYYEQYF
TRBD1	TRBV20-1	CSAETGGEQPQHF
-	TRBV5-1	CASSHFGEQMNTEAFF
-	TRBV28	CASSFWGARMNEQFF
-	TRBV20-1	CSAIRNSYGYTF
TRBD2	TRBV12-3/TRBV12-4	CASSGGWSGRDTQYF
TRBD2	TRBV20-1	CSAPSGLAGSDTQYF
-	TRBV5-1	CASSLLQGSEQFF